This T cell receptor beta chain was sequenced in a study of blood T cell repertoires in COVID-19. Whole-study context: Whether acute or convalescent, the COVID-19 samples came from the United States, Italy and Spain. T cells, B-cell-depleted T cells, or PBMCs provided the cDNA or gDNA that served as material.

The J segment lost 4 bases and the V segment lost 0 bases, leaving 12 bases of the junction unmatched. The CDR3 has 18 residues. Germline CDR1 is SGHVS and CDR2 is FNYEAQ. Only in-frame clones appear in the TCRdb table, and some are missing; sequencing was by immunoSEQ multiplex PCR. The sample has about 270,000 clones; 81% are singletons. The sequence was obtained from a woman aged 60-70 years with active or convalescent COVID-19. Material for sequencing was peripheral blood. V usage is TRBV7-6 and J usage is TRBJ2-7, with TRBD2 identical over 10 bases. The CDR3 DNA is TGTGCCAGCAGCTTAGCGGCTAGCGGGGGCCAGGCTTCTTACGAGCAGTACTTC. Its translation: CASSLAASGGQASYEQYF.